This TCR beta chain was obtained from a study of graft-versus-host responses after intestinal transplantation (dated by TCRdb to the early 2020s). About the full investigation: Multivisceral, liver-intestinal, or isolated intestinal transplants were received by the recipients. Every recipient was given anti-thymocyte globulin induction, followed by approximately 3 years of maintenance tacrolimus and steroids. Bulk TCR-beta CDR3 sequencing was used to track graft-versus-host and host-versus-graft alloreactive T cell clones in the graft, circulation and bone marrow after intestinal transplantation. To identify alloreactive clones, pre-transplant mixed lymphocyte reaction products were sequenced and then compared with unstimulated pre-transplant donor and recipient T cells. Of the roughly 24 intestinal transplant recipients enrolled in the cohort, one of whom was a retransplant, a few patients without pretransplant specimens were excluded. A peak of at least 4% donor T cells among recipient peripheral blood mononuclear cells was the definition used for donor T cell macrochimerism. Rather than being sequenced by the commercial service, samples from a few later patients were sequenced in-house on an Illumina MiSeq and processed with MiXCR. The full study reports these points: GvH clones turned up in recipient bone marrow, with some appearing earlier in ileal mucosa or blood, a pattern consistent with an intestinal mucosal origin. The relatively low number and heterogeneity of intestinal transplant patients limited the conclusions. Patients with donor T cell macrochimerism had high GvH to HvG T cell clonal ratios in their allografts. Early after transplant, peak levels of circulating GvH clones were associated with declines in HvG clones.

From the germline V gene (reference sequence), CDR1 is LNHDA and CDR2 is SQIVND. V loses 8 bases of germline sequence and J loses 7 bases, and the interval between the two ends is 14 bases. Reading from cysteine to phenylalanine, the CDR3 counts 12 amino acids. Only the CDR3 DNA is retained, 36 bases long and in frame from the first base. Dithiothreitol, EDTA incubations and collagenase D digestion were used to isolate intraepithelial and lamina propria lymphocytes from graft specimens. Bulk TCR-beta sequencing was performed on serial intestinal graft biopsy specimens collected as late as 600 days after transplant. Regarding this clone: Its antigen remains undetermined. No much larger clonotype is one base removed from it; base qualities were not supplied.

Library generation was performed with the immunoSEQ multiplex PCR assay. High-throughput TCR-beta CDR3 sequencing of genomic DNA from most patients was performed by Adaptive Biotechnologies. In the authors' own workflow: TCR sequencing data were retrieved from Adaptive's ImmunoSEQ software for around 19 patients, whereas a few other patients were processed with MiXCR and VDJtools. CDR3 nucleotide sequences shared by donor and recipient were removed because the origin of these sequences could not be assigned. At least 2-fold expansion over unstimulated cells and a minimum CFSE-low frequency of 0.002% (template counts) or 0.001% (read counts) were required for clones to be classified as alloreactive. Clones detected in sequenced pre-transplant spleen, lymph node, or MLR CFSE-low populations of the donor or recipient were defined as mappable. Cumulative frequency of alloreactive clones was calculated as a percentage of all sequences weighted by copy number. The table comes from immuneACCESS by way of TCRdb, which keeps in-frame sequences with V and J called. Part of the clones is missing from these tables; in studies checked, under half for an unresolved V gene and the rest for unknown reasons. V, J and clone size derive from that table, while D and trimming were established from the DNA sequence. Present in this sample are 35,000 to 40,000 clones, about 90% of which were seen just once. The ten largest account for roughly 18% of the sample.

The rearrangement joined TRBV19 to TRBJ2-5, with the D segment identity uncertain. This sample comprised ileum tissue, obtained approximately 210 days after intestinal transplant. This TCR was sampled from a human patient who received an intestinal transplant, so some T cells may come from the graft donor. The CDR3 protein is CASDDRFGTQYF. The sequence in DNA is TGTGCCAGTGACGACCGCTTCGGGACCCAGTACTTC.